This paragraph covers one TCR beta chain sequence. This entry comes from a study of blood T cell repertoires in COVID-19. Overall study: COVID-19 samples collected from the United States, Italy and Spain covered acute and convalescent phases.

TCRdb keeps only in-frame clones here, not all; method: immunoSEQ multiplex PCR. This sample has almost 200,000 clones, with more than 70% found just once. The CDR3 has 13 amino acids. V was clipped by 6 bases and J by 3 bases; unmatched bases: 2. Germline assignment: CDR1 MDHEN and CDR2 SYDVKM. Participant age was about 18 to 100 years, and participants resided in approximately 25 US areas. Symptom resolution, clearance, or two negative PCRs marked donors in Cohort 3 as recovered. The chain joins TRBV28 to TRBJ1-1; 9 bases align to TRBD1. The clonotype was recovered from a young woman who had recovered from COVID-19. Material: PBMCs or T cells enriched from blood (not recorded which). Written as DNA, the CDR3 is TGTGCCAGCAGCTGGACAGGGGACACTGAAGCTTTCTTT. This sequence encodes CASSWTGDTEAFF. Using reference TRBV28 and TRBJ1-1 for the parts outside the CDR3, the full variable domain is DVKVTQSSRYLVKRTGEKVFLECVQDMDHENMFWYRQDPGLGLRLIYFSYDVKMKEKGDIPEGYSVSREKKERFSLILESASTNQTSMYLCASSWTGDTEAFFGQGTRLTVV.